This is a list of T cell receptor beta chains from one sample in a study of patients and donors after allogeneic stem cell transplantation. TCRdb re-analysed the RT-PCR reads in MiXCR, keeping a single row per CDR3 protein. The sample has under 200,000 distinct CDR3 sequences; around 30% are singletons. Source material: blood, either unsorted or a sorted T cell fraction (not recorded which). The receptors shown here come from a human donor who was either an allogeneic HSCT recipient or a stem cell or donor lymphocyte infusion donor (not recorded which). It is not recorded whose cells these are; they may come from a transplant donor. CDR3s include the opening cysteine and the closing phenylalanine or tryptophan. A D gene is named only where the DNA matches it firmly. Part of the rows lack a size; the others show once, few, many or a class for expanded clones.

V	D	size	length	J	CDR3	DNA
TRBV7-8	NA	NA	11	TRBJ1-2	CASSAGGGYTF	TGTGCCAGCAGCGCGGGCGGGGGCTACACCTTC
TRBV20-1	NA	NA	12	TRBJ2-1	CSASRPGHEQFF	TGCAGTGCTAGTCGTCCGGGCCATGAGCAGTTCTTC
TRBV2	NA	few	14	TRBJ1-1	CASSAQGLGTEAFF	TGTGCCAGCAGCGCACAGGGCCTGGGGACTGAAGCTTTCTTT
TRBV5-5	NA	NA	12	TRBJ2-7	CASSFVAGEQYF	TGTGCCAGCAGCTTCGTTGCTGGCGAGCAGTACTTC
TRBV5-1	NA	NA	17	TRBJ2-2	CASSLWNNSLLTGELFF	TGCGCCAGCAGCTTGTGGAACAACAGTTTACTCACCGGGGAGCTGTTTTTT
TRBV27	NA	few	14	TRBJ2-7	CASSPSTVSYEQYF	TGTGCCAGCAGTCCTTCCACAGTGTCCTACGAGCAGTACTTC
TRBV18	NA	NA	14	TRBJ2-7	CASSPSGTPYEQYF	TGTGCCAGCTCACCCTCCGGGACACCCTACGAGCAGTACTTC
TRBV7-7	NA	NA	13	TRBJ2-5	CASSLNLGETQYF	TGTGCTAGCAGCTTAAATCTGGGCGAGACCCAGTACTTC
TRBV18	TRBD1	NA	15	TRBJ2-5	CASSPGDRGRETQYF	TGTGCCAGCTCACCGGGGGACAGGGGGAGAGAGACCCAGTACTTC
TRBV6-2/TRBV6-3	NA	once	15	TRBJ2-1	CASIRLGPRGNEQFF	TGTGCCAGCATTCGATTGGGCCCCAGGGGCAATGAGCAGTTCTTC
TRBV20-1	TRBD1	NA	15	TRBJ2-2	CSATQPGQGTGELFF	TGCAGTGCTACCCAGCCCGGACAGGGCACCGGGGAGCTGTTTTTT
TRBV12-3/TRBV12-4	NA	few	13	TRBJ1-2	CASSFRDNYGYTF	TGTGCCAGCAGTTTTCGGGACAACTATGGCTACACCTTC
TRBV28	NA	NA	16	TRBJ2-6	CASSLGQFSGANVLTF	TGTGCCAGCAGCCTTGGACAGTTCTCTGGGGCCAACGTCCTGACTTTC
TRBV4-3	NA	few	14	TRBJ2-1	CASSPSGAPNEQFF	TGCGCCAGCAGCCCCTCGGGGGCGCCAAATGAGCAGTTCTTC